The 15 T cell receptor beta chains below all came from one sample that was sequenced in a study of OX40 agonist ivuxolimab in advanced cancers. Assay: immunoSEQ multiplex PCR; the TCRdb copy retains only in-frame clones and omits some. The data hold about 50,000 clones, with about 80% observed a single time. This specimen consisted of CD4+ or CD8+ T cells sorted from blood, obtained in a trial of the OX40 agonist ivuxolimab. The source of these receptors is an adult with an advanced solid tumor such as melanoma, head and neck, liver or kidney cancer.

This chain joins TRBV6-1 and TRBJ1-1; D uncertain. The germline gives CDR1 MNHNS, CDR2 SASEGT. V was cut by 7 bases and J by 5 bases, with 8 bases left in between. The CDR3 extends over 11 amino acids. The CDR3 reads CASNKGTEAFF. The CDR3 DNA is TGTGCCAGCAACAAGGGTACTGAAGCTTTCTTT.

The CDR3 reads CSVDQGYEQYF. Written as DNA, the CDR3 is TGCAGCGTCGATCAGGGCTACGAGCAGTACTTC. V gene TRBV29-1 combines with J gene TRBJ2-7, with D possibly TRBD1 on 5 matching bases. V was shortened by 6 bases and J by 3 bases, with 9 bases between the two germline ends. The CDR3 runs to 11 residues. CDR1 is SQVTM and CDR2 is ANQGSEA in the germline V gene.

CDR3 sequence reads: CASSPGRETQYF. CDR3 DNA sequence: TGTGCCAGCAGCCCCGGACGGGAGACCCAGTACTTC. The chain links TRBV6-5 to TRBJ2-5; D remains ambiguous. The CDR3 totals 12 residues. The germline V gene has CDR1 MNHEY and CDR2 SVGAGI. Trimming cost V 6 bases and J 5 bases, with 10 bases left between them.

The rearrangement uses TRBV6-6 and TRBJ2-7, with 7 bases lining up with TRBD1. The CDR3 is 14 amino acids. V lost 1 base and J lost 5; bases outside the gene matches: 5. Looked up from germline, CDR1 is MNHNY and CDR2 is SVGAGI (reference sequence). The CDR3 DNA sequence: TGTGCCAGCAGTTACTTTGACAGGGTCCACGAGCAGTACTTC. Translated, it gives CASSYFDRVHEQYF.

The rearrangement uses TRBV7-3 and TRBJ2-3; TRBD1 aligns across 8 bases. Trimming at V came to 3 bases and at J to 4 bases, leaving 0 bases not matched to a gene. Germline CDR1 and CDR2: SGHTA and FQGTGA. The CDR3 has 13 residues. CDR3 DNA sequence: TGTGCCAGCAGCTTGGACAGGGCAGATACGCAGTATTTT. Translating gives CASSLDRADTQYF.

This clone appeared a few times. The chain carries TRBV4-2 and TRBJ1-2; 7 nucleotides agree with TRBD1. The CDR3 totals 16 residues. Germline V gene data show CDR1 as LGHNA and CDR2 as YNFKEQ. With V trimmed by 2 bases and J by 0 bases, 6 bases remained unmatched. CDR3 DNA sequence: TGTGCCAGCAGCCAATCAGGGGGACAAGCTAACTATGGCTACACCTTC. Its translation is CASSQSGGQANYGYTF.

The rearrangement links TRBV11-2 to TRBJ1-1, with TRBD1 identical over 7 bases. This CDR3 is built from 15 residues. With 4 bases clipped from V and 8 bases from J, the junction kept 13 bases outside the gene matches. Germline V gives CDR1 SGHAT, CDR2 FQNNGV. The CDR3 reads CASSSGQARPKEAFF. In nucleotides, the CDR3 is TGTGCCAGCAGCTCAGGACAGGCCCGGCCCAAGGAAGCTTTCTTT.

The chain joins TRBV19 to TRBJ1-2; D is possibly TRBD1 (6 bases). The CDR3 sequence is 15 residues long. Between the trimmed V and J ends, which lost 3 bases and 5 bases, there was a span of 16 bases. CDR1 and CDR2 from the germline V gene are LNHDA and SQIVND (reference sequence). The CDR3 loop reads CASSMPTQGRYGYTF. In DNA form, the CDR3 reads TGTGCCAGTAGTATGCCAACCCAGGGGAGGTATGGCTACACCTTC.

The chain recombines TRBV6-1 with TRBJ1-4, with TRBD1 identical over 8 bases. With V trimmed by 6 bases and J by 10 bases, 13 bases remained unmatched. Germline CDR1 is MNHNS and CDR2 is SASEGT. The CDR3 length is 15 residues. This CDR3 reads CASRTGEVQSVKLFF. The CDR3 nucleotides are TGTGCCAGCAGGACAGGGGAGGTTCAATCGGTAAAACTGTTTTTT.

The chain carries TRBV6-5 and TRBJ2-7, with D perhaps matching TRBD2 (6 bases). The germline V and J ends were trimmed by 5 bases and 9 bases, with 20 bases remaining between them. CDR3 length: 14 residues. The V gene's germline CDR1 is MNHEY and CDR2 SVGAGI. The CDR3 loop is CASSEGTTGGAQYF. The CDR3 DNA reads TGTGCCAGCAGTGAAGGGACCACCGGCGGGGCGCAGTACTTC.

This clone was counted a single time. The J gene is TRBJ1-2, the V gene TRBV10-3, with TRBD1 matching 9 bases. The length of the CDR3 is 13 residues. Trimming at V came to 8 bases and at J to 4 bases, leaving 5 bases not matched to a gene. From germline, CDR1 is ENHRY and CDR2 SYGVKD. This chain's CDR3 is CAIWDRESYGYTF. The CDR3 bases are TGTGCCATCTGGGACAGGGAATCCTATGGCTACACCTTC.

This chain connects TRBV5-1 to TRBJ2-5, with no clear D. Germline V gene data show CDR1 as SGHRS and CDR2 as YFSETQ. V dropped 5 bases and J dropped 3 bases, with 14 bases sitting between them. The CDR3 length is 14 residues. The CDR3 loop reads CASRPGGLEETQYF. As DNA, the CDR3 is TGCGCCAGCAGACCCGGCGGTTTGGAAGAGACCCAGTACTTC.

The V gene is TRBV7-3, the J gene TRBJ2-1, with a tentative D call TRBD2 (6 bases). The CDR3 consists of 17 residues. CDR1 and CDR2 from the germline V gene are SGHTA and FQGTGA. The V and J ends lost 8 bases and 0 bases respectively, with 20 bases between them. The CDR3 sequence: CASADSGTRSSYNEQFF. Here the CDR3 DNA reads TGTGCCAGCGCAGACTCCGGGACTCGGAGCTCCTACAATGAGCAGTTCTTC.

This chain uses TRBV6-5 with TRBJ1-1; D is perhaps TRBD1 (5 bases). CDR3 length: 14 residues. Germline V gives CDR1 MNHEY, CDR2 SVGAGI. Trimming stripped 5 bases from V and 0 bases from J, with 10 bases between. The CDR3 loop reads CASSPGGVNTEAFF. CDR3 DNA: TGTGCCAGCAGTCCGGGAGGGGTGAACACTGAAGCTTTCTTT.

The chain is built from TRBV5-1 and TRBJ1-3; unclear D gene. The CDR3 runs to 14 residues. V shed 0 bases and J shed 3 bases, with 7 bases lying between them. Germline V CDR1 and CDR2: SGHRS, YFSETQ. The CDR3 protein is CASSLAGSGNTIYF. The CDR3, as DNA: TGCGCCAGCAGCTTGGCGGGGAGTGGAAACACCATATATTTT.